The entry that follows covers one T cell receptor beta chain sequence. Its cognate antigen is unknown. The source of the sample is a study of post-analysis software for immune sequencing data. CDR3 size: 14 residues. Germline lookup yields CDR1 SGHTA and CDR2 FQGNSA. V lost 0 bases and J lost 6, with 9 bases in between. The study, taken as a whole, reports: Included in a set of roughly five TRBV segments more frequent in patients than controls were TRBV5-6, TRBV5-1 and TRBV20-1. Normalized Chao1 diversity in multiple sclerosis patients fell significantly below that of controls.

Every TCR beta cDNA library bore unique molecular identifiers. Input of roughly 0.85 to 11 million T cells yielded 450,000 to 550,000 cDNA molecules. TCRdb used MiXCR to reprocess the PCR reads, holding one entry per CDR3 protein. The repertoire holds hundreds of thousands of distinct CDR3 sequences, 45% seen once, with 9% to 13% in the top ten. The chain joins TRBV7-2 to TRBJ2-1; D is unresolved. Source material: blood. This TCR came from a girl aged 5-17 years with multiple sclerosis. This chain's CDR3 is CASSLASSLNEQFF. The DNA for the CDR3 is TGTGCCAGCAGCTTAGCTTCCTCTCTCAATGAGCAGTTCTTC.